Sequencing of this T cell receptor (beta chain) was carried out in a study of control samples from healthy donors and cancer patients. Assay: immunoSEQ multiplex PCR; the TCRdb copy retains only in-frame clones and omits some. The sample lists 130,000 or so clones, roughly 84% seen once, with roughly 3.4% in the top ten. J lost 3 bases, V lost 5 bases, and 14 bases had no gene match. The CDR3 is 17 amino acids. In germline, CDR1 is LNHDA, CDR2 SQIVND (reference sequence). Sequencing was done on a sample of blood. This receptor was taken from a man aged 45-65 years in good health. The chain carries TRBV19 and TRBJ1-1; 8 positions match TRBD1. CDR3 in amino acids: CASSRSGTGGSYTEAFF. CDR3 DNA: TGTGCCAGTAGTCGATCTGGGACAGGCGGCTCATACACTGAAGCTTTCTTT. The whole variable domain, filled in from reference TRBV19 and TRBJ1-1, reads DGGITQSPKYLFRKEGQNVTLSCEQNLNHDAMYWYRQDPGQGLRLIYYSQIVNDFQKGDIAEGYSVSREKKESFPLTVTSAQKNPTAFYLCASSRSGTGGSYTEAFFGQGTRLTVV.